The T cell receptor beta chain under discussion was sequenced for a study of shared clonotypes between healthy human individuals. Repertoires were generated with immunoSEQ multiplex PCR, while TCRdb's copy carries only in-frame clones and drops some. The data show some 2,400,000 clones, with under 97% seen just once and roughly 0.13% held by the top ten. Germline lookup yields CDR1 MNHNY and CDR2 SVGAGI (reference sequence). Between the trimmed V and J ends, which lost 6 bases and 2 bases, there was a span of 7 bases. The CDR3 is 13 amino acids. Turning to this clone: Its antigen remains unknown.

Findings of the study overall: The expectation was that sequencing depth would affect clonotype sharing among donors.

The sequence was collected from a man aged 18 to 35 in good health. Sequences were obtained from naive CD4+ T cells sorted from blood. Documented subset: CD45RA+ positively selected. This chain connects TRBV6-6 to TRBJ2-2; no reliable D call. This CDR3 reads CASSPHNTGELFF. The CDR3 nucleotides read TGTGCCAGCAGCCCGCATAACACCGGGGAGCTGTTTTTT.